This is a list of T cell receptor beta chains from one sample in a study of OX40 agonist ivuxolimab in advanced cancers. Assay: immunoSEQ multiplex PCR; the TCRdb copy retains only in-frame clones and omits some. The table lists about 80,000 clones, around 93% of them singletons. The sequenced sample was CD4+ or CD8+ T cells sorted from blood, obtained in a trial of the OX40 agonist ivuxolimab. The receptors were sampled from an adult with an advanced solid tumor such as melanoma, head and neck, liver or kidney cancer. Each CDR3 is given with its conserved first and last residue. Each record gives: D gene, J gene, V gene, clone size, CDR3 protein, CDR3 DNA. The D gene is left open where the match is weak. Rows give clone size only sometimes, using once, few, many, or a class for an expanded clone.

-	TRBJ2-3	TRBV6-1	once	CASSEWRDTTDTQYF	TGTGCCAGCAGTGAATGGAGGGATACCACAGATACGCAGTATTTT
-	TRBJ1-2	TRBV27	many	CASSPKRTVLNYGYTF	TGTGCCAGCAGTCCGAAACGGACAGTACTTAACTATGGCTACACCTTC
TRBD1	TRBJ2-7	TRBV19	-	CASSSTGEEYEQYF	TGTGCCAGTAGTTCGACAGGGGAGGAGTACGAGCAGTACTTC
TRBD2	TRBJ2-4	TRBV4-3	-	CASSQEVAGGAKNIQYF	TGCGCCAGCAGCCAAGAGGTCGCGGGGGGAGCCAAAAACATTCAGTACTTC
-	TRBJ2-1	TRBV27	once	CASSFLGDEQFF	TGTGCCAGCAGTTTTTTGGGGGATGAGCAGTTCTTC
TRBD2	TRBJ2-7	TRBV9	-	CASTGLATGEQYF	TGTGCCAGCACGGGACTAGCGACGGGCGAGCAGTACTTC
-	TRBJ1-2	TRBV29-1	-	CSVAGQGYGYTF	TGCAGCGTTGCAGGGCAGGGGTATGGCTACACCTTC
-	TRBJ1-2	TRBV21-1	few	CACRIGSGSPYGYTF	TGTGCCTGTAGGATAGGTTCAGGGAGTCCTTATGGCTACACCTTC
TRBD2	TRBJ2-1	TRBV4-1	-	CASSQEQRGGPHEQFF	TGCGCCAGCAGCCAAGAACAGCGGGGGGGCCCTCATGAGCAGTTCTTC
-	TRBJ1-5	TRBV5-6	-	CASSLGTVNQPQHF	TGTGCCAGCAGCTTGGGGACAGTAAATCAGCCCCAGCATTTT
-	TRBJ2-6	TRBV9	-	CASSLTSGANVLTF	TGTGCCAGCAGCTTGACCTCTGGGGCCAACGTCCTGACTTTC
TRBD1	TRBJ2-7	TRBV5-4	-	CASSLFGQGFHEQYF	TGTGCCAGCAGCTTGTTCGGACAGGGGTTCCACGAGCAGTACTTC
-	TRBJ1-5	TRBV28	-	CASSSRTYSNQPQHF	TGTGCCAGCAGTTCCCGGACCTATAGCAATCAGCCCCAGCATTTT
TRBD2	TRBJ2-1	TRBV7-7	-	CASSLRHVGLAAVGNEQFF	TGTGCCAGCAGCTTACGGCATGTGGGACTAGCGGCGGTGGGCAATGAGCAGTTCTTC
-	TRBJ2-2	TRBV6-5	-	CASSYAGELFF	TGTGCCAGCAGTTACGCCGGGGAGCTGTTTTTT
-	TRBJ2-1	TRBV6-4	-	CASSDPSRRGDNEQFF	TGTGCCAGCAGTGACCCATCCAGGAGGGGGGACAATGAGCAGTTCTTC
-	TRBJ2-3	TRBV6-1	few	CASSEGVESTDTQYF	TGTGCCAGCAGTGAGGGGGTAGAAAGCACAGATACGCAGTATTTT
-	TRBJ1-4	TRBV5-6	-	CASSPGGSKEKLFF	TGTGCCAGCAGCCCGGGAGGCTCTAAAGAAAAACTGTTTTTT
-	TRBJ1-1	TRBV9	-	CASSVAPAEAFF	TGTGCCAGCAGCGTAGCGCCGGCCGAAGCTTTCTTT
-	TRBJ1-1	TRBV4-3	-	CASSQDPGTMNTEAFF	TGCGCCAGCAGCCAAGACCCAGGGACAATGAACACTGAAGCTTTCTTT
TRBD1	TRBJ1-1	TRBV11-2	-	CATPYQDRDLSSYTEAFF	TGTGCCACGCCCTATCAGGACAGGGATCTAAGTTCGTACACTGAAGCTTTCTTT
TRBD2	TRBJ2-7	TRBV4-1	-	CASSQWVGAGYEQYF	TGCGCCAGCAGCCAATGGGTTGGAGCGGGGTACGAGCAGTACTTC
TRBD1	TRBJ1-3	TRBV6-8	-	CASSYSNVVRQGGNTIYF	TGTGCCAGCAGTTACTCGAACGTTGTTCGACAGGGAGGAAACACCATATATTTT
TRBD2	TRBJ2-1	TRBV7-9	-	CASSSTGGGGVLNEQFF	TGTGCCAGCAGCTCCACCGGCGGCGGGGGGGTCCTCAATGAGCAGTTCTTC
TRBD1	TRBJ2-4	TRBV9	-	CASSVARDRGHIQYF	TGTGCCAGCAGCGTAGCCCGGGACAGGGGTCACATTCAGTACTTC
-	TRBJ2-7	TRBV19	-	CASSIEPGVAYEQYF	TGTGCCAGTAGTATAGAACCGGGGGTGGCCTACGAGCAGTACTTC
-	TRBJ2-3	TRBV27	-	CASSFGAADTQYF	TGTGCCAGCAGTTTCGGAGCGGCAGATACGCAGTATTTT
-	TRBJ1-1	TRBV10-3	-	CAISEREQWTEAFF	TGTGCCATCAGTGAAAGGGAGCAGTGGACTGAAGCTTTCTTT
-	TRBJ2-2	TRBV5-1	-	CASSFGTGELFF	TGCGCCAGCAGCTTCGGGACAGGGGAGCTGTTTTTT
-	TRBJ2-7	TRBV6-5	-	CASSYGGSAPYEQYF	TGTGCCAGCAGTTACGGGGGATCCGCCCCCTACGAGCAGTACTTC
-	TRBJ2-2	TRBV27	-	CASSLGVTNTGELFF	TGTGCCAGCAGTTTGGGGGTGACGAACACCGGGGAGCTGTTTTTT
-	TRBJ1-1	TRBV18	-	CASSPIGVGTEAFF	TGTGCCAGCTCACCGATCGGGGTTGGTACTGAAGCTTTCTTT
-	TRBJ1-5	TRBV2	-	CASRALGLNNQPQHF	TGTGCCAGCAGGGCCCTCGGACTGAACAATCAGCCCCAGCATTTT
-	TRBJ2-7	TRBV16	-	CASSQYRIHEQYF	TGTGCCAGCAGCCAATACAGGATCCACGAGCAGTACTTC